This TCR beta chain was recorded in a study of Ad26.COV2.S vaccination and SARS-CoV-2 variants. Study-level background: Ad26.COV2.S shots went into the muscle once or twice, 56 days apart. The study's findings and limits: Vaccinated individuals (as opposed to placebo recipients) had higher spike-specific TCR breadth. It was reported that spike-specific CD8+ and CD4+ T cell responses were substantially broad after vaccination.

The germline CDR1 and CDR2 sequences are SGHTA and FQGNSA. Trimming removed 4 bases from V and 4 bases from J, with 13 bases in between. The CDR3 is 14 residues long. Libraries were prepared by immunoSEQ multiplex PCR; TCRdb keeps only in-frame clonotypes and omits some of them. The data hold approximately 480,000 clones, with around nine tenths observed a single time. Regarding this clone: Its antigen is still unknown.

Treatment: over 15 received Ad26.COV2.S at low or high dose, single or two shots; 5 received placebo; per-sample allocation not given. Specimen acquisition occurred on day 63 following the initial vaccine or placebo injection. Boston hosted the donor, who was an adult aged 18-55 years. Sequenced material: peripheral blood, taken in a trial of Ad26.COV2.S vaccine versus placebo. This clonotype originated in a person aged 18-60 years who received the Ad26.COV2.S COVID-19 vaccine or a placebo. The chain has TRBV7-2 and TRBJ1-1; weak D call: TRBD1 (6 bases). The CDR3 protein is CASSSQGFGTEAFF. The CDR3 DNA follows: TGTGCCAGCAGCTCCCAGGGGTTCGGCACTGAAGCTTTCTTT. Combining the CDR3 with reference TRBV7-2 and TRBJ1-1 gives the whole variable domain GAGVSQSPSNKVTEKGKDVELRCDPISGHTALYWYRQSLGQGLEFLIYFQGNSAPDKSGLPSDRFSAERTGGSVSTLTIQRTQQEDSAVYLCASSSQGFGTEAFFGQGTRLTVV.